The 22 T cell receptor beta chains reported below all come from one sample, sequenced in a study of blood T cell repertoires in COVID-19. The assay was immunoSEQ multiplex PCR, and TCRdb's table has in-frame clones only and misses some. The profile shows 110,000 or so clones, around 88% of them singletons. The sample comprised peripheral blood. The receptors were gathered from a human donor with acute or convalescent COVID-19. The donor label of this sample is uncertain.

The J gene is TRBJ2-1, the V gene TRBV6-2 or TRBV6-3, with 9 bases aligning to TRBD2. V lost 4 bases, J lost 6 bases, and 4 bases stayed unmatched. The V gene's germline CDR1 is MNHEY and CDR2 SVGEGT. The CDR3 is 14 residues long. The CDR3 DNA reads TGTGCCAGCAGTTTTAGCGGGAGTCGCAATGAGCAGTTCTTC. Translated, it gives CASSFSGSRNEQFF.

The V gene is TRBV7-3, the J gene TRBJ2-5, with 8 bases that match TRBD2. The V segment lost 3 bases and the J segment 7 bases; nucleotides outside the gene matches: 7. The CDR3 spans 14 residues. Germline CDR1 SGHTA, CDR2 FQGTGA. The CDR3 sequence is CASSLGLDSGTQYF. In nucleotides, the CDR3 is TGTGCCAGCAGCTTGGGACTAGACTCGGGGACCCAGTACTTC.

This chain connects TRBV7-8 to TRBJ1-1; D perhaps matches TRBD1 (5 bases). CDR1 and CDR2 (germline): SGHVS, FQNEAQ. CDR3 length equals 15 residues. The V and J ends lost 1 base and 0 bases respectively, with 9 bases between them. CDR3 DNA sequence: TGTGCCAGCAGCTTAGGCGGGGGGTTGAACACTGAAGCTTTCTTT. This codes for CASSLGGGLNTEAFF.

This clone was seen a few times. CDR3: CASSPQGQGAGYGYTF. The CDR3 coding sequence is TGTGCCAGCTCACCACAGGGACAGGGGGCCGGCTATGGCTACACCTTC. The chain links TRBV18 to TRBJ1-2; TRBD1 agrees at 12 bases. The CDR3 sequence is 16 residues long. The germline CDR1 and CDR2 sequences are KGHSH and LQKENI. V lost 1 base and J lost 4; bases outside the gene matches: 4.

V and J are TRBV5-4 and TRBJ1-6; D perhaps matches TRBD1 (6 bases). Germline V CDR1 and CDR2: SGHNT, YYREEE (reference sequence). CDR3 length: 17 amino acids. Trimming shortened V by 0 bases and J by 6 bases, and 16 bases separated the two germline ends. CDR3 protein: CASSLVSGGGRNSPLHF. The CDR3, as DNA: TGTGCCAGCAGCTTGGTGAGTGGGGGCGGACGTAATTCACCCCTCCACTTT.

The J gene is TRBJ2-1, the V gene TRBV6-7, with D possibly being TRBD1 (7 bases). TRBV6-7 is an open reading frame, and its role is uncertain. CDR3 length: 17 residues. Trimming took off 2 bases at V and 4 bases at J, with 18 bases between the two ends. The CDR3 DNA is TGTGCCAGCAGTTACCATGACGGGAGACAGGGTTACAATGAGCAGTTCTTC. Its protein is CASSYHDGRQGYNEQFF.

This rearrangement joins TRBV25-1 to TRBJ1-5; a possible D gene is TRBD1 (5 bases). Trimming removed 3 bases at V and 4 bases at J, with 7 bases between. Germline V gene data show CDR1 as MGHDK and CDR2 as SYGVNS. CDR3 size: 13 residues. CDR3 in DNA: TGTGCCAGCAGTGACAGGGAAAATCAGCCCCAGCATTTT. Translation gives CASSDRENQPQHF.

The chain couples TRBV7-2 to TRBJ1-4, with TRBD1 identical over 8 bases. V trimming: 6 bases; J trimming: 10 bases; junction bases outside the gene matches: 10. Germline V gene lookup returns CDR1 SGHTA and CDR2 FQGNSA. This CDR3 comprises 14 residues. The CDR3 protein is CASSWNGQGGKLFF. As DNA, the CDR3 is TGTGCCAGCAGTTGGAACGGACAGGGAGGAAAACTGTTTTTT.

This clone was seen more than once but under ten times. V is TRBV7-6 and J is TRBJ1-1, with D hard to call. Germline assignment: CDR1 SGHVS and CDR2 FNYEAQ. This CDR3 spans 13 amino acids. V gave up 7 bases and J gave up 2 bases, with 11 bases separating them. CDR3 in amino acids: CASKDWSNTEAFF. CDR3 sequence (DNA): TGTGCCAGCAAGGATTGGAGTAACACTGAAGCTTTCTTT.

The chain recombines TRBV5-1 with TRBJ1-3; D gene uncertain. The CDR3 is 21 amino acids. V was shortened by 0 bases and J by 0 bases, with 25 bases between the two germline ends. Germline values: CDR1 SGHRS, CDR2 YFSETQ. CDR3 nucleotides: TGCGCCAGCAGCTTGGGCGTTTTAACCAGGAGAAGGACTGGCTCTGGAAACACCATATATTTT. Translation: CASSLGVLTRRRTGSGNTIYF.

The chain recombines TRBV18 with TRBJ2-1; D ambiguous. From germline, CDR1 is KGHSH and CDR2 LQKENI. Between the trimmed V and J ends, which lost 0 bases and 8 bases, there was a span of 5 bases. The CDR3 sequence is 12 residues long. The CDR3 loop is CASSPPGDEQFF. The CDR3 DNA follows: TGTGCCAGCTCACCACCGGGCGATGAGCAGTTCTTC.

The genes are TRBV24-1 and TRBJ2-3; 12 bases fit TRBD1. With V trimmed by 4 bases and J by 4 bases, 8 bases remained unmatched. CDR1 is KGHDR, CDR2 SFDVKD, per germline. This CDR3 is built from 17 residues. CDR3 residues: CATSDPRDRGLSDTQYF. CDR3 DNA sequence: TGTGCCACCAGTGACCCCCGGGACAGGGGGCTATCAGATACGCAGTATTTT.

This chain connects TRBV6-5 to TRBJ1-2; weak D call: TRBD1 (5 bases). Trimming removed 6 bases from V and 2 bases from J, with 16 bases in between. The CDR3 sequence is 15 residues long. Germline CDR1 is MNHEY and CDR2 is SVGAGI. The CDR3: CASSPTPTDNYGYTF. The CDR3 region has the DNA TGTGCCAGCAGCCCGACTCCGACAGACAACTATGGCTACACCTTC.

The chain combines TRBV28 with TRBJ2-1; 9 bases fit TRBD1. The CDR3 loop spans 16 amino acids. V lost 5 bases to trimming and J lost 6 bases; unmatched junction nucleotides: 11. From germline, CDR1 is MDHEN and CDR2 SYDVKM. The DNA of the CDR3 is TGTGCCAGCAGTCCTCCGGGACAGGGCATAGGCAATGAGCAGTTCTTC. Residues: CASSPPGQGIGNEQFF.

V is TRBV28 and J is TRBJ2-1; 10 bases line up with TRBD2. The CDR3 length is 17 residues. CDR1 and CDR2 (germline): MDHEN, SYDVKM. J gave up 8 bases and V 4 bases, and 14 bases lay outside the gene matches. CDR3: CASSSPSSGRAIDEQFF. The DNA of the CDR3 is TGTGCCAGCAGTTCCCCGTCCAGCGGGAGGGCCATCGATGAGCAGTTCTTC.

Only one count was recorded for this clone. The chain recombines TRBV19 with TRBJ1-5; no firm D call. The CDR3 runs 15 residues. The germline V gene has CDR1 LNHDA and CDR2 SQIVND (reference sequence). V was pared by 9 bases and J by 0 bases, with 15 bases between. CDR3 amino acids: CASRTRDYSNQPQHF. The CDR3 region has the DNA TGTGCCAGCCGGACCCGAGACTATAGCAATCAGCCCCAGCATTTT.

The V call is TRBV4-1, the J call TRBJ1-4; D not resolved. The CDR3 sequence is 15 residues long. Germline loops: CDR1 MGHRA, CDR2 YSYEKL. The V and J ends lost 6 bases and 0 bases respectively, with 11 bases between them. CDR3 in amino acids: CASRQSSATNEKLFF. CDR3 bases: TGCGCCAGCAGACAGTCATCCGCAACTAATGAAAAACTGTTTTTT.

CDR3 protein: CASSDRSSHLLAPSYEQYF. CDR3 coding DNA: TGTGCCAGCAGTGACAGGTCTAGCCACCTTCTGGCTCCCTCCTACGAGCAGTACTTC. The V and J genes are TRBV6-4 and TRBJ2-7, with D maybe TRBD2 (5 bases). Trimming removed 2 bases from V and 0 bases from J, with 23 bases in between. The CDR3 spans 19 residues. Germline V CDR1 and CDR2: MRHNA, SNTAGT.

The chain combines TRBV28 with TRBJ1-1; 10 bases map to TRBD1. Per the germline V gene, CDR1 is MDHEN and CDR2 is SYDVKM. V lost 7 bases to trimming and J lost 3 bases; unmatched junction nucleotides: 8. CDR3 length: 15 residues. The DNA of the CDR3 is TGTGCCAGCACGGGACAGGGGTATGCAGACACTGAAGCTTTCTTT. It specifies CASTGQGYADTEAFF. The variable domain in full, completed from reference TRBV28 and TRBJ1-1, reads DVKVTQSSRYLVKRTGEKVFLECVQDMDHENMFWYRQDPGLGLRLIYFSYDVKMKEKGDIPEGYSVSREKKERFSLILESASTNQTSMYLCASTGQGYADTEAFFGQGTRLTVV.

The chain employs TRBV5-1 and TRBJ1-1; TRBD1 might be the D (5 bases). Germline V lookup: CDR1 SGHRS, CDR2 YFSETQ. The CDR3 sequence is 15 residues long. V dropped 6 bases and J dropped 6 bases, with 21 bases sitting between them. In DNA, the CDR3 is TGCGCCAGCAATATCGGCGCAGGGATAGTCGCTGAAGCTTTCTTT. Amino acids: CASNIGAGIVAEAFF.

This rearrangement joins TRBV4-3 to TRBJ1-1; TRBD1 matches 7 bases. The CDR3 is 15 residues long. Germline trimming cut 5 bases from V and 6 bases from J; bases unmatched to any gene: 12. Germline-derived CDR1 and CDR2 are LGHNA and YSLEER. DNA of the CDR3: TGCGCCAGCAGCTCACAAGCGAACCAGGGGGCTGAAGCTTTCTTT. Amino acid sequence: CASSSQANQGAEAFF.

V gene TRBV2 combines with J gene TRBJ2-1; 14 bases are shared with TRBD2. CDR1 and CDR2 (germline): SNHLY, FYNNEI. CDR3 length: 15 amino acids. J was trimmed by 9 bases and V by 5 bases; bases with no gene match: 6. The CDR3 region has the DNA TGTGCCAGCAGTCCGGGACTAGCGGGAGTGGGTGAGCAGTTCTTC. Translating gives CASSPGLAGVGEQFF.